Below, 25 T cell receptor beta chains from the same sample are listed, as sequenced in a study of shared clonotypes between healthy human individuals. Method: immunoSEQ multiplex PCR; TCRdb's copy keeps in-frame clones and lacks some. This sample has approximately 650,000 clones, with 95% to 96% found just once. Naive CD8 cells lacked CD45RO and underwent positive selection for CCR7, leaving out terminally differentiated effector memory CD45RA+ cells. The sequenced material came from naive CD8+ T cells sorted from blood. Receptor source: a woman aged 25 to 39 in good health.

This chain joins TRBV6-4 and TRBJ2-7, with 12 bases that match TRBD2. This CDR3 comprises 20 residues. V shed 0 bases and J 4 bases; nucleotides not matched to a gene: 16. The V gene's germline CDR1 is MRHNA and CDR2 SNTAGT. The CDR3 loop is CASSDSRQHSWTSGVYEQYF. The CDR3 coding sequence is TGTGCCAGCAGTGACTCGAGACAGCACTCATGGACTAGCGGGGTGTACGAGCAGTACTTC.

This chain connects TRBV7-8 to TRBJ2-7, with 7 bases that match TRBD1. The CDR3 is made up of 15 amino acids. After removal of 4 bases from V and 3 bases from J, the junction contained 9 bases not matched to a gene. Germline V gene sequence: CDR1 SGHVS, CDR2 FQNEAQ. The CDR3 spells CASSSSGPGGYEQYF. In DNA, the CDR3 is TGTGCCAGCAGCTCCTCAGGACCAGGGGGCTACGAGCAGTACTTC.

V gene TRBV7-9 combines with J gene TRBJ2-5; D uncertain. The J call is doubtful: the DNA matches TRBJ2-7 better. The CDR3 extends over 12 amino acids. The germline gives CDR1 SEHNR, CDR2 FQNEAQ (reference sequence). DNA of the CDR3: TGTGCCAGCAGCTTTGACGGTTACGAGCAGTACTTC. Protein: CASSFDGYEQYF.

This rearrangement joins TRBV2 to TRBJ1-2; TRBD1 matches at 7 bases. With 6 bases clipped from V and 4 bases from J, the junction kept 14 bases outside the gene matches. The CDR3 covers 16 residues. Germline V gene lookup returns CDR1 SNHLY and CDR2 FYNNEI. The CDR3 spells CASSQNSRGRVYGYTF. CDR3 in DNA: TGTGCCAGCAGCCAGAATTCCAGGGGGAGAGTCTATGGCTACACCTTC.

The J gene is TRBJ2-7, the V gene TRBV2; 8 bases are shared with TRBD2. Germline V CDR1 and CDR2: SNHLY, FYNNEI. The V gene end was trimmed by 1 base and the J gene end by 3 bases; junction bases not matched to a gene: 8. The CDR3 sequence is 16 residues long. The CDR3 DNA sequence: TGTGCCAGCAGTGAAGGTGTGGGCGGGGGGCTCTACGAGCAGTACTTC. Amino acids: CASSEGVGGGLYEQYF.

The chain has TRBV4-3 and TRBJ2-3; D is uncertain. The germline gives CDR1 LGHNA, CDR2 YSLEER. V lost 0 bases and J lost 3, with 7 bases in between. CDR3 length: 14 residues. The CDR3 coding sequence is TGCGCCAGCAGCCAAGATGGGTATACAGATACGCAGTATTTT. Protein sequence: CASSQDGYTDTQYF.

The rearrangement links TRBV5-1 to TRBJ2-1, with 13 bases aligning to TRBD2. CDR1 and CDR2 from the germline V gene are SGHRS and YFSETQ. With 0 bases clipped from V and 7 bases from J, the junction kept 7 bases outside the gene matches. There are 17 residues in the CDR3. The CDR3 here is CASSLVGGLAGQNEQFF. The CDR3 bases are TGCGCCAGCAGCTTGGTTGGGGGACTAGCGGGACAGAATGAGCAGTTCTTC.

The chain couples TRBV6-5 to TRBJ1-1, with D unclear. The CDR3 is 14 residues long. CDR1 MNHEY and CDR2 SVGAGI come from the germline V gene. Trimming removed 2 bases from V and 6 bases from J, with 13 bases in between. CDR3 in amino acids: CASSYGAGRAEAFF. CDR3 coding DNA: TGTGCCAGCAGTTACGGTGCTGGGAGGGCTGAAGCTTTCTTT.

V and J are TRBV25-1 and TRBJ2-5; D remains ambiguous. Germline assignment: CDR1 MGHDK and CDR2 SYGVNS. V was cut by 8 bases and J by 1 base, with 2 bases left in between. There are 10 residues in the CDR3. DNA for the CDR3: TGTGCCAGCCTCCAAGAGACCCAGTACTTC. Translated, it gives CASLQETQYF.

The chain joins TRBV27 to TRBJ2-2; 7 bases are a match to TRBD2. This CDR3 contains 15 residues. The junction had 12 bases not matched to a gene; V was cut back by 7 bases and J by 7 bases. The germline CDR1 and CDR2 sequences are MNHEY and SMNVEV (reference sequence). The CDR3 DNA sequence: TGTGCCAGCAAATTGGTAGCGGGTGCCGACGGGGAGCTGTTTTTT. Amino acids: CASKLVAGADGELFF.

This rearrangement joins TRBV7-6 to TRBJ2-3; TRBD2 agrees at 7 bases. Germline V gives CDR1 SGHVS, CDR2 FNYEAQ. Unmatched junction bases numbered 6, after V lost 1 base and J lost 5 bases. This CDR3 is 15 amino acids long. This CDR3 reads CASSLVAGKEDTQYF. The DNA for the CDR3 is TGTGCCAGCAGCTTAGTAGCGGGCAAGGAAGATACGCAGTATTTT. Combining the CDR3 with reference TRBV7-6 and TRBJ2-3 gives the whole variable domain GAGVSQSPRYKVTKRGQDVALRCDPISGHVSLYWYRQALGQGPEFLTYFNYEAQQDKSGLPNDRFSAERPEGSISTLTIQRTEQRDSAMYRCASSLVAGKEDTQYFGPGTRLTVL.

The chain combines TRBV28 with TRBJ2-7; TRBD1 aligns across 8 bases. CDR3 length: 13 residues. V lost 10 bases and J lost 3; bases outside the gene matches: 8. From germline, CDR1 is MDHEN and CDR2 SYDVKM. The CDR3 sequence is CATKWTGNYEQYF. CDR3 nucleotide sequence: TGTGCCACCAAGTGGACAGGGAACTACGAGCAGTACTTC. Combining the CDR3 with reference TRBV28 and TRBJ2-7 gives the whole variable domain DVKVTQSSRYLVKRTGEKVFLECVQDMDHENMFWYRQDPGLGLRLIYFSYDVKMKEKGDIPEGYSVSREKKERFSLILESASTNQTSMYLCATKWTGNYEQYFGPGTRLTVT.

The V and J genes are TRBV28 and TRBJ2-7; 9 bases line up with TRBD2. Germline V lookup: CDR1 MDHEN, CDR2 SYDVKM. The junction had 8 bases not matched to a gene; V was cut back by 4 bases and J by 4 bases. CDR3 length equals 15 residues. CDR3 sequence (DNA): TGTGCCAGCAGTTATAGCGGGAGCGTCCCGTACGAGCAGTACTTC. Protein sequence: CASSYSGSVPYEQYF.

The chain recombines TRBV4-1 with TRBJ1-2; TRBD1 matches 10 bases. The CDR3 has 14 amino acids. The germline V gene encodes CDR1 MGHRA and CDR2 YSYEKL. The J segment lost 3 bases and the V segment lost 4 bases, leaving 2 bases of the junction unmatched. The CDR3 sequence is CASSRGQGDYGYTF. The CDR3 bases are TGCGCCAGCAGCCGCGGACAGGGGGACTATGGCTACACCTTC.

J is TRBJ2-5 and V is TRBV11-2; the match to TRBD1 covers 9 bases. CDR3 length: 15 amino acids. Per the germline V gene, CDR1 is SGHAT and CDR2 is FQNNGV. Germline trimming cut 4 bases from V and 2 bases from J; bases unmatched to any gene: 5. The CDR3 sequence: CASSSVGTGQETQYF. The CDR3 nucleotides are TGTGCCAGCAGCTCAGTCGGGACAGGGCAAGAGACCCAGTACTTC.

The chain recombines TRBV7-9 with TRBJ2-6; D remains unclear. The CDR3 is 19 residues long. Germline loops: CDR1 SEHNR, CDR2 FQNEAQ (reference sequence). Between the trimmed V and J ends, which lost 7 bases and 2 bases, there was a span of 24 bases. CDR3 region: CASTFTSTLARAGANVLTF. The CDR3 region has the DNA TGTGCCAGCACCTTTACGAGTACTCTGGCTAGGGCTGGGGCCAACGTCCTGACTTTC.

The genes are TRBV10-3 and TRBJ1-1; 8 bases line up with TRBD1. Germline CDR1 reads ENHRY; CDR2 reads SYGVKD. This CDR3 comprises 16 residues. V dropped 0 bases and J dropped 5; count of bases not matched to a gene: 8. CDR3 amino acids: CAISESAVRGLTEAFF. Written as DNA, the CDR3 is TGTGCCATCAGTGAGTCAGCAGTCAGGGGGCTTACTGAAGCTTTCTTT.

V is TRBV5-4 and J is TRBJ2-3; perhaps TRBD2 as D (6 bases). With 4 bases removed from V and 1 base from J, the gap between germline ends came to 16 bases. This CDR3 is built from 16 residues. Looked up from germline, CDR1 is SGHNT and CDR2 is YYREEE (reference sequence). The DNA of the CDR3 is TGTGCCAGCAGCCTCGCGGTTAGCGGCGGCACAGATACGCAGTATTTT. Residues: CASSLAVSGGTDTQYF.

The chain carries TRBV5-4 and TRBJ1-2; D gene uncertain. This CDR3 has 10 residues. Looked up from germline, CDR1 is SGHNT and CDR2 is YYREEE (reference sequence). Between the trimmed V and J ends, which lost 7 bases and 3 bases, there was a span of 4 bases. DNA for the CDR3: TGTGCCAGCGGGGACTATGGCTACACCTTC. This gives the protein CASGDYGYTF.

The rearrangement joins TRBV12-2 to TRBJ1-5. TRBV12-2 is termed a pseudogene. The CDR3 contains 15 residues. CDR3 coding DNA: TGTGCAAGTCGCTTAGCGCCGGGGATTGAGCAGCCCCAGCATTTT. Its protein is CASRLAPGIEQPQHF.

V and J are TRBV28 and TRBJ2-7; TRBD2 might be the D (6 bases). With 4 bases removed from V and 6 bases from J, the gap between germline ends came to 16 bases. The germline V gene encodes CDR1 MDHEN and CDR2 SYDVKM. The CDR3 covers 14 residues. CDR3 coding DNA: TGTGCCAGCAGTTATCTAGCGCTGAGGGGCGAGCAGTACTTC. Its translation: CASSYLALRGEQYF.

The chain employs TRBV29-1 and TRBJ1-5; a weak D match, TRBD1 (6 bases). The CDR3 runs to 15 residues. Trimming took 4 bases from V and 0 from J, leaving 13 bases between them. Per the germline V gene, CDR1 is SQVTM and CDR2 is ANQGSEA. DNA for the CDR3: TGCAGCGTTGGAGGGGGGGCCGATAGCAATCAGCCCCAGCATTTT. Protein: CSVGGGADSNQPQHF.

As DNA, the CDR3 is TGTGCCATCAGCGGACATGTTAATGAAAAACTGTTTTTT. Translated: CAISGHVNEKLFF. This chain connects TRBV10-3 to TRBJ1-4; maybe TRBD1 (5 bases). The germline V gene has CDR1 ENHRY and CDR2 SYGVKD. The CDR3 spans 13 residues. V gave up 6 bases and J gave up 4 bases, with 9 bases separating them.

The CDR3 sequence: CASSKVGDLRSGQFF. CDR3 nucleotides: TGTGCCAGCAGCAAAGTCGGGGACCTGCGAAGTGGGCAGTTCTTC. The chain couples TRBV21-1 to TRBJ2-1. TRBV21-1 is classified as a pseudogene. There are 15 residues in the CDR3.

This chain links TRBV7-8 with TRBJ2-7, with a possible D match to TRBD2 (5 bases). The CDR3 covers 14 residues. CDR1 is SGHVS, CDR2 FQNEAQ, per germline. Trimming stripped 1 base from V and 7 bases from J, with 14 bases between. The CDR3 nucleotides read TGTGCCAGCAGCTTAGAGGTGACCCCGGGGGAGCAGTACTTC. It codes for CASSLEVTPGEQYF.